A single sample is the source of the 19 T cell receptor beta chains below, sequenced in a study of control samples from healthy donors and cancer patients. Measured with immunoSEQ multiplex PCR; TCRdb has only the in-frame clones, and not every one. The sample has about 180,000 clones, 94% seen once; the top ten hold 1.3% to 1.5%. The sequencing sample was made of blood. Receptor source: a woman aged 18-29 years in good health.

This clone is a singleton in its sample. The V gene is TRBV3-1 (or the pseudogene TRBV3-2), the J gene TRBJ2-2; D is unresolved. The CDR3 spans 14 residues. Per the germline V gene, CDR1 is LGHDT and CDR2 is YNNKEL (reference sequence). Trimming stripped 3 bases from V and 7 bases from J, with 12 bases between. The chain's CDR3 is CASSQQLTGGELFF. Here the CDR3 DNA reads TGTGCCAGCAGCCAGCAACTGACGGGCGGGGAGCTGTTTTTT.

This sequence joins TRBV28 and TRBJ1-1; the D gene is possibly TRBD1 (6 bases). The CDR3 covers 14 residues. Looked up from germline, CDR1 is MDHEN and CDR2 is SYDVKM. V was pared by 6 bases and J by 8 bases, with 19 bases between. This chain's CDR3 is CASRRGESGAEAFF. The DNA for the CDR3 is TGTGCCAGCAGAAGGGGTGAGTCAGGGGCCGAAGCTTTCTTT.

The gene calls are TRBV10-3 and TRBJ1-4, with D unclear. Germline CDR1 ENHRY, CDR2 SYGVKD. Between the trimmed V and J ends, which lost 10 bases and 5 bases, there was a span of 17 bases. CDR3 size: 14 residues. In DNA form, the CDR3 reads TGTGCCACCCAAGAGATGTGGTCAAATGAAAAACTGTTTTTT. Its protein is CATQEMWSNEKLFF.

The CDR3 nucleotides are TGTGCCAGTACCCCAGACAGAGGCAATCAGCCCCAGCATTTT. Protein product: CASTPDRGNQPQHF. V and J are TRBV19 and TRBJ1-5; tentatively, D is TRBD1 (5 bases). The germline V gene has CDR1 LNHDA and CDR2 SQIVND (reference sequence). V was shortened by 7 bases and J by 2 bases, with 12 bases between the two germline ends. This CDR3 region has 14 residues.

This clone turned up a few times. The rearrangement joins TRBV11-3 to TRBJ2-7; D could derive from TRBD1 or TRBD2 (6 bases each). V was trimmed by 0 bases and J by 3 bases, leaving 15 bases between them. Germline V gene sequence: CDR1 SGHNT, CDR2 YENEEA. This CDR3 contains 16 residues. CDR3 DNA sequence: TGTGCCAGCAGCTTAGAGACGGGGGCAGGCAGCTACGAGCAGTACTTC. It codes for CASSLETGAGSYEQYF.

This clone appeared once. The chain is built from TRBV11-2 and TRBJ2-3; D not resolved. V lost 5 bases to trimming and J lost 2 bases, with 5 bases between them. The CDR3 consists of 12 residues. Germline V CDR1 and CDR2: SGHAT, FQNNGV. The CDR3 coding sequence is TGTGCCAGCAGCCAGATCACAGATACGCAGTATTTT. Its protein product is CASSQITDTQYF.

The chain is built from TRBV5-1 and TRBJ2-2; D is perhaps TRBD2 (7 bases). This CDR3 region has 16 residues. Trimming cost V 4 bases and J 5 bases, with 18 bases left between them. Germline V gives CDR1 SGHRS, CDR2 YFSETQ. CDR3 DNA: TGCGCCAGCAGCCTCCCCGAGGGGGGGCCGACCGGGGAGCTGTTTTTT. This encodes CASSLPEGGPTGELFF.

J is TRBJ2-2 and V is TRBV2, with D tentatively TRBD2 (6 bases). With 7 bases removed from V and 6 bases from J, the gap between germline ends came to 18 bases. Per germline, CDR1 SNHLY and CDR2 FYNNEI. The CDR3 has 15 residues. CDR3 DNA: TGTGCCAGCACCATTACTGGGGGGTCCTCCGGGGAGCTGTTTTTT. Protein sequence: CASTITGGSSGELFF.

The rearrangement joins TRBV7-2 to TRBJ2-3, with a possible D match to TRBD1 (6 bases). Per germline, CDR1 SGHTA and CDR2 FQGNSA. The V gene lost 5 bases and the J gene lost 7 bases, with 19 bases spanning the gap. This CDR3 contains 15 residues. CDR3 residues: CASSPRGTSQHTQYF. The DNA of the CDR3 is TGTGCCAGCAGCCCTAGGGGGACATCCCAGCATACGCAGTATTTT.

The CDR3 DNA reads TGTGCCAGCAGCTCGAATAATTCACCCCTCCACTTT. It specifies CASSSNNSPLHF. This chain connects TRBV7-9 to TRBJ1-6; no clear D gene. The CDR3 loop spans 12 amino acids. Germline V CDR1 and CDR2: SEHNR, FQNEAQ (reference sequence). Trimming took off 4 bases at V and 5 bases at J, with 3 bases between the two ends. Full variable domain (remainder filled in from reference TRBV7-9 and TRBJ1-6): DTGVSQNPRHKITKRGQNVTFRCDPISEHNRLYWYRQTLGQGPEFLTYFQNEAQLEKSRLLSDRFSAERPKGSFSTLEIQRTEQGDSAMYLCASSSNNSPLHFGNGTRLTVT.

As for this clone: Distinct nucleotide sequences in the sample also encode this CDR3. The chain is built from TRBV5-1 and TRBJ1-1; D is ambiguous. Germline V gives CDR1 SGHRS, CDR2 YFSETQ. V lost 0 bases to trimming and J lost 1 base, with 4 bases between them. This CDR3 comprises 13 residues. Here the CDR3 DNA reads TGCGCCAGCAGCTTGGGGGGGAACACTGAAGCTTTCTTT. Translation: CASSLGGNTEAFF. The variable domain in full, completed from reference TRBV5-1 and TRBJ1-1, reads KAGVTQTPRYLIKTRGQQVTLSCSPISGHRSVSWYQQTPGQGLQFLFEYFSETQRNKGNFPGRFSGRQFSNSRSEMNVSTLELGDSALYLCASSLGGNTEAFFGQGTRLTVV.

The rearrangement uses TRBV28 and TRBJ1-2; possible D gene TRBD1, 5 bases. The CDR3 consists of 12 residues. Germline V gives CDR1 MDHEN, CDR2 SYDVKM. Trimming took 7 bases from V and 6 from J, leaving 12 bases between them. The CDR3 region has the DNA TGTGCCAGCACCTCTACCAGGGATGGCTACACCTTC. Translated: CASTSTRDGYTF.

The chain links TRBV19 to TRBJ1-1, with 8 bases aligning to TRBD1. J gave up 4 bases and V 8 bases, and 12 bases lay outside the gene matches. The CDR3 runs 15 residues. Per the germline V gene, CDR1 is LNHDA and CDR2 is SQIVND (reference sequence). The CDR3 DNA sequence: TGTGCCAGTCGCCTTTCAGGGGGCGCGGGCACTGAAGCTTTCTTT. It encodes CASRLSGGAGTEAFF.

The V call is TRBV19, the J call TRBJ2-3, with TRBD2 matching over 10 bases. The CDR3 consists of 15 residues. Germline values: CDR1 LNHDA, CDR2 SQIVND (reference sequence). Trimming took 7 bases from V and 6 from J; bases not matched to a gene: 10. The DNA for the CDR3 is TGTGCCAGTATGGGGGCTAGCGGGAGCAGGGATACGCAGTATTTT. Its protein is CASMGASGSRDTQYF.

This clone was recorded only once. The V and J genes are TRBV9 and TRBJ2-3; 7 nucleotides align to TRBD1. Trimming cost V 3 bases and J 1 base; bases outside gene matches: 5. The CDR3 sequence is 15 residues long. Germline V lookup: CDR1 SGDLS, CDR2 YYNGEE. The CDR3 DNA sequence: TGTGCCAGCAGCGCCACCGGGACAGGCACAGATACGCAGTATTTT. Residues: CASSATGTGTDTQYF. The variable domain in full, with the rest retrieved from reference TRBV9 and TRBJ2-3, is DSGVTQTPKHLITATGQRVTLRCSPRSGDLSVYWYQQSLDQGLQFLIQYYNGEERAKGNILERFSAQQFPDLHSELNLSSLELGDSALYFCASSATGTGTDTQYFGPGTRLTVL.

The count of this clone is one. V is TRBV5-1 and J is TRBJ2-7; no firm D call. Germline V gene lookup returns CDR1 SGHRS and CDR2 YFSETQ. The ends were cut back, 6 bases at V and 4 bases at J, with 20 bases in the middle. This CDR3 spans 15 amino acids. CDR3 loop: CASTPSGSQGYEQYF. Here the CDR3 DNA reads TGCGCCAGCACCCCCTCAGGATCTCAAGGGTACGAGCAGTACTTC.

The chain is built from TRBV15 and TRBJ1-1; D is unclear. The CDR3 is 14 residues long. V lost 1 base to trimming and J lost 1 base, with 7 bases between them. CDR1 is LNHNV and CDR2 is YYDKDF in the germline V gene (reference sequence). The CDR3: CATSRGGENTEAFF. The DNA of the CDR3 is TGTGCCACCAGCAGAGGGGGAGAGAACACTGAAGCTTTCTTT.

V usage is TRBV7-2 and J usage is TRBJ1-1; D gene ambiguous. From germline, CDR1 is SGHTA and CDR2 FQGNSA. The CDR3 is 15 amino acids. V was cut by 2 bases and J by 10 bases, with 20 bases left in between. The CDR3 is CASSLIADVRLGAFF. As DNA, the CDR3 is TGTGCCAGCAGCTTAATAGCGGACGTTCGTCTGGGAGCTTTCTTT. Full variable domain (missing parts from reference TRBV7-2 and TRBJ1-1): GAGVSQSPSNKVTEKGKDVELRCDPISGHTALYWYRQSLGQGLEFLIYFQGNSAPDKSGLPSDRFSAERTGGSVSTLTIQRTQQEDSAVYLCASSLIADVRLGAFFGQGTRLTVV.

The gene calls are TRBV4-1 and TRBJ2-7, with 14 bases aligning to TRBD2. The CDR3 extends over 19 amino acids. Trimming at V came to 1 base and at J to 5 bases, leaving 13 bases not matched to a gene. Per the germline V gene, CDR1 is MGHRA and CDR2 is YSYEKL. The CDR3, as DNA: TGCGCCAGCAGCCAAGTTATGTTGGGACTAGCGGGAGTGAAAGACGAGCAGTACTTC. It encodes CASSQVMLGLAGVKDEQYF.